The present entry profiles one T cell receptor (beta chain) with its context. Ex vivo total memory CD4+ samples were deeply sequenced, detecting one cell in 200,000. TCRdb keeps only in-frame clones here, not all; method: immunoSEQ multiplex PCR. In the table there are about 29,000 clones, 70% to 85% of which are singletons. The memory gate held CD4+ cells that were not CD45RA+CCR7+CD95- naive cells, over 95% pure. Total CD4+ T cells and monocytes came from CD4/CD14 microbead positive selection. Before sorting, cells positive for CD8, CD14, CD16, CD56, CD19 or bright CD25 were removed. This specimen belongs to a study of human CD4 T cells and Enterobacteriaceae. CDR1 and CDR2 (germline): MNHNY, SVGAGI (reference sequence). CDR3 length: 15 amino acids. Trimming shortened V by 5 bases and J by 2 bases, and 13 bases separated the two germline ends.

The chain couples TRBV6-6 to TRBJ1-3, with D possibly matching TRBD1 (5 bases). Sequenced sample: memory CD4+ T cells from blood. This TCR derives from a human donor in good health. The CDR3 bases are TGTGCCAGCAGTAAACTCTCAGGGACTGGAAACACCATATATTTT. Amino acids: CASSKLSGTGNTIYF.